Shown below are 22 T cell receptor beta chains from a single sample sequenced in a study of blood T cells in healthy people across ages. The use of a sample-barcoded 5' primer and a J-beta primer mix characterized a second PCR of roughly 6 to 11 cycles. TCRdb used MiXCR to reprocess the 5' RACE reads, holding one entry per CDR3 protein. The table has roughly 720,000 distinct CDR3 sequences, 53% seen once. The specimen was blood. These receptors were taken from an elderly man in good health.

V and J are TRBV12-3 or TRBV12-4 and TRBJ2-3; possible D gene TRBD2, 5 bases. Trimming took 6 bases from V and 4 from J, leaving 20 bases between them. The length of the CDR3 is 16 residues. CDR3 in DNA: TGTGCCAGCAGCGATCCGATCGGCGAGGGCGCAGATACGCAGTATTTT. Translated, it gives CASSDPIGEGADTQYF.

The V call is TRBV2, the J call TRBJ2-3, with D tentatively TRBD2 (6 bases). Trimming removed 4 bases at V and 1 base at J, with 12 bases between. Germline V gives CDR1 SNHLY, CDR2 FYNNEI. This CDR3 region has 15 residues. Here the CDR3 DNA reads TGTGCCAGCAGTGGGCTAGCGTCAGGCACAGATACGCAGTATTTT. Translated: CASSGLASGTDTQYF.

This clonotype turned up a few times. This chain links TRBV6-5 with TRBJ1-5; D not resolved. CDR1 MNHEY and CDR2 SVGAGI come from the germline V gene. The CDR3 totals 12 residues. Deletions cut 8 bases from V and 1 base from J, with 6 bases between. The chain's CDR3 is CASGESNQPQHF. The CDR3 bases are TGTGCCAGCGGGGAGAGCAATCAGCCCCAGCATTTT.

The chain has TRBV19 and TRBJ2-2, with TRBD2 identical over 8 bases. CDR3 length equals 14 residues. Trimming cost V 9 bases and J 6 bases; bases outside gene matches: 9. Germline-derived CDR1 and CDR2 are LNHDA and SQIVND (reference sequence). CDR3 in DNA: TGTGCCAGCGCCGCGAGCGGGAGCGCCGGGGAGCTGTTTTTT. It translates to CASAASGSAGELFF.

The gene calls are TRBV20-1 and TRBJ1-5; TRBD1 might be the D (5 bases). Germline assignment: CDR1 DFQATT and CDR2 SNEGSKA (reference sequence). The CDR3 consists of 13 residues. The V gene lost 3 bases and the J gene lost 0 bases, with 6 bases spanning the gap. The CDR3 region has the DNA TGCAGTGCTAGGGGGGTTAGCAATCAGCCCCAGCATTTT. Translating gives CSARGVSNQPQHF.

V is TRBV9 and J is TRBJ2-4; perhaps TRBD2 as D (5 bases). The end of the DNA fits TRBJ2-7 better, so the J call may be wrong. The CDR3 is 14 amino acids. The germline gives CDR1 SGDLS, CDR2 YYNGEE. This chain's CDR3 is CASSTGGYPYEQYF. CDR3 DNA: TGTGCCAGCAGCACCGGAGGCTACCCCTACGAGCAGTACTTC.

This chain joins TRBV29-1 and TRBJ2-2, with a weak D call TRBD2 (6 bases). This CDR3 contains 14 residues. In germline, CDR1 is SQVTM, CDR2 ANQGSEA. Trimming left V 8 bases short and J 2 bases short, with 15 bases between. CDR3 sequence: CSTFGGINTGELFF. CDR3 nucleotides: TGCAGCACTTTTGGGGGGATTAACACCGGGGAGCTGTTTTTT.

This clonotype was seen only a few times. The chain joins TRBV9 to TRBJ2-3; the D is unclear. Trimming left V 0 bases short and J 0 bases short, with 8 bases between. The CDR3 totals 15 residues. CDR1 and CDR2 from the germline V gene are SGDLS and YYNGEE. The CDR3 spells CASSVEGGSTDTQYF. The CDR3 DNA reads TGTGCCAGCAGCGTAGAAGGCGGTAGCACAGATACGCAGTATTTT.

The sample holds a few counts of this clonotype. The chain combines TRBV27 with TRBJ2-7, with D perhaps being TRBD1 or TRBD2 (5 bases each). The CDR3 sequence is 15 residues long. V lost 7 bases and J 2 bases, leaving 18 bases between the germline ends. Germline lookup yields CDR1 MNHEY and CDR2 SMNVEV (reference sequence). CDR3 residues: CASNRWGKGPYEQYF. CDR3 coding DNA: TGTGCCAGCAATCGATGGGGGAAGGGCCCCTACGAGCAGTACTTC.

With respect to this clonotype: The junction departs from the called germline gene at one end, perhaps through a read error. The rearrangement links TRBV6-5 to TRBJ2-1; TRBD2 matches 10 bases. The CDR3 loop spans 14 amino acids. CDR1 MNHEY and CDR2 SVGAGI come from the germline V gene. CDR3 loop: CASRASGGYNEPYF. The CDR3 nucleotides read TGTGCCAGCAGGGCTAGCGGGGGCTACAATGAGCCGTACTTC.

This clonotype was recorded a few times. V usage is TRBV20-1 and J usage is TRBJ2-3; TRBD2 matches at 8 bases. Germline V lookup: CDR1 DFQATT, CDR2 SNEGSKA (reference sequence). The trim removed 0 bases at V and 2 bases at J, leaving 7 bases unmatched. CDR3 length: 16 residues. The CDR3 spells CSARDRREGPTDTQYF. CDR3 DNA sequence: TGCAGTGCTAGAGATCGCCGGGAGGGCCCCACAGATACGCAGTATTTT.

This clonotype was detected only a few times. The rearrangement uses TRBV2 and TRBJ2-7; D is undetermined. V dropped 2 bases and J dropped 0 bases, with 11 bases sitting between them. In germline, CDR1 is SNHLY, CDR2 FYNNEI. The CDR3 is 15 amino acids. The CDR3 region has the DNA TGTGCCAGCAGTGAATGGGGAAACCCCTCCTACGAGCAGTACTTC. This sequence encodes CASSEWGNPSYEQYF.

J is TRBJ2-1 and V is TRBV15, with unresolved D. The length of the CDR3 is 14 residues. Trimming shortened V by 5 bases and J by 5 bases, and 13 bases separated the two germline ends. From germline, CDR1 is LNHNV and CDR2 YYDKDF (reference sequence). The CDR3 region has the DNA TGTGCCACCAGCGGCCCGCTCAGCAACAATGAGCAGTTCTTC. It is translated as CATSGPLSNNEQFF.

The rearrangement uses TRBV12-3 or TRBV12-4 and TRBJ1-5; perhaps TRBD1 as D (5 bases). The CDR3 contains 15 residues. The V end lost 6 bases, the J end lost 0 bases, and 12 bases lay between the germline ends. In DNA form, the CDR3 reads TGTGCCAGCAGGTCCGGGACGTATAGCAATCAGCCCCAGCATTTT. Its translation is CASRSGTYSNQPQHF.

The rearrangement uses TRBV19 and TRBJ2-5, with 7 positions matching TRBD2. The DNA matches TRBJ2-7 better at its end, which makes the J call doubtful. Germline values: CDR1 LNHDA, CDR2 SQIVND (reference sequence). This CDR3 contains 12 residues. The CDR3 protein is CASRTSVGEQYF. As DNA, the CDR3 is TGTGCCAGTAGAACTAGCGTCGGCGAGCAGTACTTC.

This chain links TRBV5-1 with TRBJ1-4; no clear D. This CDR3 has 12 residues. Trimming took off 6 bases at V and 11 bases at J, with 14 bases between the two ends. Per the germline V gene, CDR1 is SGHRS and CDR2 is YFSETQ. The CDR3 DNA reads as TGCGCCAGCAATGATCCTCCTGGGAAACTGTTTTTT. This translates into CASNDPPGKLFF.

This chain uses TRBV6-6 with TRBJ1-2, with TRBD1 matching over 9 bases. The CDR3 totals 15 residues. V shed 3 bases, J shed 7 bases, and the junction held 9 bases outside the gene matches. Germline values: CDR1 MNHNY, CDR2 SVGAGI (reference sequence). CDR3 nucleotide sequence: TGTGCCAGCAGTTATGTGGACAGGGGAGTTGGTGGCTACACCTTC. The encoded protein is CASSYVDRGVGGYTF.

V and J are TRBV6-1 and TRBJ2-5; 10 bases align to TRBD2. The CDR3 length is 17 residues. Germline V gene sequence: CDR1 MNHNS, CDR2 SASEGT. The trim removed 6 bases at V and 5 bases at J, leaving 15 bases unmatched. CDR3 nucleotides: TGTGCCAGCAGGAGGGTCTCAGCGGGAGGGCCCAAGGAGACCCAGTACTTC. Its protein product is CASRRVSAGGPKETQYF.

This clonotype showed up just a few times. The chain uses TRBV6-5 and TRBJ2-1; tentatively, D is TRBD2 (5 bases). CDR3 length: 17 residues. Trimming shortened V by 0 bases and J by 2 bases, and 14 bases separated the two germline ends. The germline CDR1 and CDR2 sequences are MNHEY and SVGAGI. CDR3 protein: CASSYSGSADPYNEQFF. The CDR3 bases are TGTGCCAGCAGTTACTCGGGTAGCGCAGACCCCTACAATGAGCAGTTCTTC.

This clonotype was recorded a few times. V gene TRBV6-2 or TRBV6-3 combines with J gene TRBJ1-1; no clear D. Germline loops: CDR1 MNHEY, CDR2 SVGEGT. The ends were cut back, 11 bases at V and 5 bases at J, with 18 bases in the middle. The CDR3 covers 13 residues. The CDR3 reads CAADLGPTTEAFF. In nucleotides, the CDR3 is TGTGCCGCGGACCTAGGACCTACTACTGAAGCTTTCTTT.

The CDR3 coding sequence is TGTGCCAGCTCAACGGGCCTAACGGATACGCAGTATTTT. It yields the protein CASSTGLTDTQYF. This chain links TRBV18 with TRBJ2-3, with D hard to call. V was pared by 5 bases and J by 6 bases, with 12 bases between. This CDR3 spans 13 amino acids. The germline gives CDR1 KGHSH, CDR2 LQKENI.

The CDR3 DNA reads TGTGCCAGCAGTGAAGCGAAGGGGGAAGCTTTCTTT. Translation gives CASSEAKGEAFF. This chain connects TRBV6-1 to TRBJ1-1; tentative D call: TRBD1 (5 bases). Germline V gene sequence: CDR1 MNHNS, CDR2 SASEGT. The germline V and J ends were trimmed by 0 bases and 8 bases, with 7 bases remaining between them. The CDR3 consists of 12 residues.